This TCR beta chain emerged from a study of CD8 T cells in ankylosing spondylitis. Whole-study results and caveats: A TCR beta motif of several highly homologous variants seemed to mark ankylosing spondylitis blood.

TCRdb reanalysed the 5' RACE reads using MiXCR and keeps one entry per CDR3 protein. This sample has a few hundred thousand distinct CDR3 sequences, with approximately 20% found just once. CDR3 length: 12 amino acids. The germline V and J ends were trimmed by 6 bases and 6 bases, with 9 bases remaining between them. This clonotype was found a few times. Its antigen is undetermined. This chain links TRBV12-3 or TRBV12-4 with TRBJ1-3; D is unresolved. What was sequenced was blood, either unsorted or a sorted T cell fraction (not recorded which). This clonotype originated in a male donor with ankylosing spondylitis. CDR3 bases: TGTGCCAGCAGATCCCCGACAAACACCATATATTTT. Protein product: CASRSPTNTIYF.